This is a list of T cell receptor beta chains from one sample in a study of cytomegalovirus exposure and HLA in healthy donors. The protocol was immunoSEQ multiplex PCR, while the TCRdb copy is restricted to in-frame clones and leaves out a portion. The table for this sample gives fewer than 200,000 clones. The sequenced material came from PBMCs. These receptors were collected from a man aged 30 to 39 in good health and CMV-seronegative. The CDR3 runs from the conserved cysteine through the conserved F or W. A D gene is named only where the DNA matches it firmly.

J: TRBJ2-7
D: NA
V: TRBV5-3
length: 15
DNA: TGTGCCAGAAGCCATGTTGGGTCGGGAGTACCCGAGCAGTACTTC
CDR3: CARSHVGSGVPEQYF

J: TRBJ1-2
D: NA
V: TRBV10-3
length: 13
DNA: TGTGCCATCGGCGGAACTCCTAACTATGGCTACACCTTC
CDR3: CAIGGTPNYGYTF

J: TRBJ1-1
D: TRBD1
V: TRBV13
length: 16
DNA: TGTGCCAGCAGCCTATACGACAGGGGGTTGAACACTGAAGCTTTCTTT
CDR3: CASSLYDRGLNTEAFF

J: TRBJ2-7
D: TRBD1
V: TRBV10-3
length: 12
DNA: TGTGCCATCAGTCGGACAGGGTTCGAGCAGTACTTC
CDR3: CAISRTGFEQYF

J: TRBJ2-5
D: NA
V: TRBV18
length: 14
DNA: TGTGCCAGCTCACCACGAGACTGGCAAGAGACCCAGTACTTC
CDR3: CASSPRDWQETQYF

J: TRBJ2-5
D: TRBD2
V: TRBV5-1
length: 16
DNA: TGCGCCAGCAGCTTCGGTACTAGCGGTACGGGAGAGACCCAGTACTTC
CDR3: CASSFGTSGTGETQYF

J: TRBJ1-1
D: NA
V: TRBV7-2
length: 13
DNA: TGTGCCAGCAGCTTCGGCGAGGTCACTGAAGCTTTCTTT
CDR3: CASSFGEVTEAFF

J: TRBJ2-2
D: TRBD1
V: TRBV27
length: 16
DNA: TGTGCCAGCAGTTTAGCTCAGGGGGCGTTGACCGGGGAGCTGTTTTTT
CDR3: CASSLAQGALTGELFF

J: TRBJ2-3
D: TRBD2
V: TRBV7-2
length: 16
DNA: TGTGCCAGCAGCTTAGGGCCTAGCGGGGGGCTGGATACGCAGTATTTT
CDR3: CASSLGPSGGLDTQYF

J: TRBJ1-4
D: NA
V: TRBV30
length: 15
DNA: TGTGCCTGGACTAAGGGTTTGACAGACAATGAAAAACTGTTTTTT
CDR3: CAWTKGLTDNEKLFF